Sequencing of this TCR beta chain was carried out in a study of T cell responses to AZD1222 COVID-19 vaccine (dated by TCRdb to the early 2020s). Background on the whole study: TCR sequencing covered 230 to 250 trial participants: nearly 210 given two doses of AZD1222 and 26 given two doses of MenACWY control vaccine. Trial participants were enrolled by age into 18-55, 56-69 and 70-plus year subgroups, with 148, 28 and 57 TCR-sequenced participants respectively. The investigation overall reported the following: The whole spike protein was spanned by vaccine-associated CD4 TCRs, and dominant responses were seen in regions 160-218 and 743-854. No day 14 peak-response samples were available, so repertoires were characterized only after the peak T cell response. Conclusions about previously exposed vaccinees are limited, since just a handful of AZD1222 recipients were seropositive for SARS-CoV-2 at baseline. After two AZD1222 doses, both the breadth and the depth of spike-specific TCRs were significantly higher than at day 0 and than in MenACWY recipients. Reportedly, almost half of the unique spike-specific TCRs recognized epitopes lying outside the regions that are mutated in the B.1.351 and B.1.1.7 variants. Participants were mostly white British and included more females than males, and it was suggested by the authors that clonal diversity may have been underestimated. In the small 56-69-year group, the increase in depth fell short of significance, most likely because of low power.

This clone has more than one count but fewer than ten. Its target antigen remains unknown. No much larger clone exists at a distance of one base, and base qualities are not known. A distance of 8 bases separates the germline ends of V and J, which lose 1 base and 5 bases respectively. CDR1 SGHTA and CDR2 FQGTGA were looked up in the germline V gene. CDR3 length: 13 amino acids, cysteine to phenylalanine. Only the CDR3 DNA stays, 39 bases, in frame from base 1. The CDR3 regions of human TCRbeta chains were subjected to immunosequencing. The study's processing was this. Repertoire TCRs were checked for matches against a reference library of SARS-CoV-2-specific TCRs that had been generated using the MIRA antigen-specificity platform. Breadth was defined as the fraction of unique TCRs that were SARS-CoV-2-associated, and depth was defined as the fraction of total T cells that were SARS-CoV-2-associated. Using the MIRA data, each spike-specific TCR was assigned both to the spike region to which the TCR was reactive and to a CD4 or CD8 class. Log10-transformed breadth and depth values were compared by one-way ANOVA with Sidak's multiple comparisons tests. The table comes from immuneACCESS by way of TCRdb, which keeps in-frame sequences with V and J called. Part of the clones is missing from these tables; in studies checked, under half for an unresolved V gene and the rest for unknown reasons. D and trimming come from the DNA, and the V and J calls and clone size come from that table. The sample has 50,000 to 65,000 clones on record, roughly 90% of them singletons. The ten largest clones add up to about 2.5% of the sample.

The time point tag for this specimen amounts to: about 28 days (+/-7) after the second vaccine dose. Because spike-specific TCR depth and breadth did not differ between the two schedules, AZD1222 recipients who got a second dose at roughly 4 weeks were pooled with those who got a second dose at roughly 12 weeks. The vaccinee samples were drawn from two UK trials, COV001 and COV002, one of which was a single-blind randomized controlled phase 2/3 trial testing AZD1222 (ChAdOx1 nCoV-19) in healthy adults. Trial participant PBMC samples were collected at day 0 and day 28 after the second dose for TCRbeta chain sequencing.

The sequence joins TRBV7-3 to TRBJ1-1; no D gene call is confident. The material sequenced was peripheral blood, taken 28 days after the second AZD1222 dose. This TCR was recovered from an adult who received the AZD1222 COVID-19 vaccine. The CDR3 in this case is CASSLNVGTEAFF. The base sequence is TGTGCCAGCAGCTTAAATGTGGGTACTGAAGCTTTCTTT.